This T cell receptor beta chain was recovered during a study of T cell repertoires in cytomegalovirus infection. Study context: Both a matching HLA type and CMV infection were indicated by public TCR beta signatures. Notes on the study in general: CMV carriers having the relevant HLA were flagged by cumulative public TCR beta family frequency. Ex vivo responses were dominated by HLA-C-restricted CMV-specific TCR beta clonotypes.

Between the trimmed V and J ends, which lost 0 bases and 1 base, there was a span of 9 bases. Germline V gene sequence: CDR1 MGHRA, CDR2 YSYEKL. The CDR3 has 16 amino acids. A remark on this clonotype: Its antigen is as yet unknown.

One entry per CDR3 protein results from TCRdb running MiXCR on the reads. The table includes more than 400,000 distinct CDR3 sequences, 26% detected once. The TCR sequence derives from a human donor in good health (CMV status not recorded). Some clones in this sample may be carry-over from other donors' samples. The J gene is TRBJ2-2, the V gene TRBV4-1; D is undetermined. Sequenced material: PBMCs. CDR3 sequence: CASSQERELNTGELFF. CDR3 DNA sequence: TGCGCCAGCAGCCAAGAACGCGAACTGAACACCGGGGAGCTGTTTTTT.